Following are 24 T cell receptor beta chains from one sample sequenced in a study of T cell clonotyping in hematopoietic cell transplantation. Clones were sequenced by immunoSEQ multiplex PCR, and TCRdb holds only the in-frame ones, with some missing. The data show 30,000 to 45,000 clones, over 80% seen once. Sequencing used peripheral blood mononuclear cells. Every receptor here comes from a middle-aged woman in good health. Some clones in this sample may be carry-over from other donors' samples.

This clone has just one count. The rearrangement uses TRBV11-2 and TRBJ1-3; no definite D call. Germline V lookup: CDR1 SGHAT, CDR2 FQNNGV. The CDR3 loop spans 12 amino acids. With 0 bases removed from V and 6 bases from J, the gap between germline ends came to 3 bases. CDR3 loop: CASSLEANTIYF. DNA for the CDR3: TGTGCCAGCAGCTTAGAAGCAAACACCATATATTTT.

The rearrangement joins TRBV30 to TRBJ2-3; D uncertain. The ends were cut back, 2 bases at V and 2 bases at J, with 2 bases in the middle. This CDR3 region has 11 residues. Per germline, CDR1 GTSNPN and CDR2 SVGIG (reference sequence). The CDR3: CAWSITDTQYF. CDR3 nucleotide sequence: TGTGCCTGGAGTATCACAGATACGCAGTATTTT.

On this clone: This specimen includes other DNA sequences encoding the same CDR3. This rearrangement joins TRBV5-1 to TRBJ2-7; D is ambiguous. With 0 bases removed from V and 0 bases from J, the gap between germline ends came to 7 bases. Per germline, CDR1 SGHRS and CDR2 YFSETQ. CDR3 length equals 14 residues. The CDR3 DNA sequence: TGCGCCAGCAGCTTGGCCGGCGACTCCTACGAGCAGTACTTC. Translation: CASSLAGDSYEQYF.

This chain uses TRBV27 with TRBJ2-5; maybe TRBD1 (6 bases). V was pared by 6 bases and J by 1 base, with 9 bases between. CDR3 length equals 13 residues. Germline V lookup: CDR1 MNHEY, CDR2 SMNVEV (reference sequence). Here the CDR3 reads CASRGAPQETQYF. The CDR3 DNA is TGTGCCAGCAGGGGGGCCCCCCAAGAGACCCAGTACTTC.

V is TRBV7-3 and J is TRBJ1-1; tentatively, D is TRBD1 (5 bases). Trimming left V 4 bases short and J 6 bases short, with 15 bases between. The CDR3 contains 14 residues. Germline loops: CDR1 SGHTA, CDR2 FQGTGA. The CDR3 bases are TGTGCCAGCAGCTCCATCTTGGGGGACGCTGAAGCTTTCTTT. It codes for CASSSILGDAEAFF.

The chain links TRBV28 to TRBJ1-1, with D possibly being TRBD1 (5 bases). Trimming cost V 7 bases and J 0 bases, with 9 bases left between them. Germline V gene sequence: CDR1 MDHEN, CDR2 SYDVKM. The CDR3 runs to 13 residues. The CDR3 DNA reads as TGTGCCAGCATGGAGGGGCTGAACACTGAAGCTTTCTTT. Its protein product is CASMEGLNTEAFF. Full variable domain (outside the CDR3, taken from reference TRBV28 and TRBJ1-1): DVKVTQSSRYLVKRTGEKVFLECVQDMDHENMFWYRQDPGLGLRLIYFSYDVKMKEKGDIPEGYSVSREKKERFSLILESASTNQTSMYLCASMEGLNTEAFFGQGTRLTVV.

The CDR3 nucleotides read TGTGCCAGCAGTGTCTCAGTGACCGGGGAGCTGTTTTTT. This codes for CASSVSVTGELFF. The chain employs TRBV6-1 and TRBJ2-2; no definite D call. The CDR3 consists of 13 residues. From germline, CDR1 is MNHNS and CDR2 SASEGT. The V end was cut by 4 bases, the J end by 5 bases, with 8 bases between.

This clone came up once. V usage is TRBV19 and J usage is TRBJ1-4; D remains ambiguous. Germline assignment: CDR1 LNHDA and CDR2 SQIVND (reference sequence). Trimming cost V 3 bases and J 3 bases, with 14 bases left between them. CDR3 length: 16 residues. The CDR3, as DNA: TGTGCCAGTAGTATTCAGGAGGCCGGTGCTAATGAAAAACTGTTTTTT. Translation gives CASSIQEAGANEKLFF.

The V gene is TRBV6-5, the J gene TRBJ2-1; D call uncertain. Trimming pared 7 bases from V and 4 bases from J, leaving 11 bases between. The CDR3 extends over 13 amino acids. Germline V gene sequence: CDR1 MNHEY, CDR2 SVGAGI. CDR3 nucleotides: TGTGCCAGCACCCAAGACCGATACAATGAGCAGTTCTTC. Residues: CASTQDRYNEQFF.

The V and J genes are TRBV14 and TRBJ2-7; unclear D gene. Germline assignment: CDR1 SGHDN and CDR2 FVKESK. V lost 2 bases to trimming and J lost 5 bases, with 7 bases between them. The CDR3 length is 12 residues. The CDR3 loop reads CASSQLVNEQYF. DNA of the CDR3: TGTGCCAGCAGCCAATTGGTCAACGAGCAGTACTTC.

The V and J genes are TRBV9 and TRBJ1-3, with D perhaps matching TRBD1 (5 bases). The germline V and J ends were trimmed by 2 bases and 0 bases, with 18 bases remaining between them. Germline V gene sequence: CDR1 SGDLS, CDR2 YYNGEE. This CDR3 is built from 18 residues. For the CDR3, the DNA is TGTGCCAGCAGCGTCGGGAAAAGACAGTCAGCCTCTGGAAACACCATATATTTT. The encoded protein is CASSVGKRQSASGNTIYF.

The chain couples TRBV29-1 to TRBJ1-1; D not resolved. From germline, CDR1 is SQVTM and CDR2 ANQGSEA. V lost 2 bases, J lost 0 bases, and 10 bases lay in between. The CDR3 runs to 14 residues. DNA of the CDR3: TGCAGCGTTGAACCGTACAACATGAACACTGAAGCTTTCTTT. As protein: CSVEPYNMNTEAFF.

The V and J genes are TRBV5-1 and TRBJ1-3, with 9 positions matching TRBD1. CDR3 length: 15 amino acids. Trimming removed 4 bases from V and 6 bases from J; junction bases left unmatched: 8. Germline CDR1 reads SGHRS; CDR2 reads YFSETQ. The CDR3 coding sequence is TGCGCCAGCAGCGCGCTACAGGGGGCGGAAAACACCATATATTTT. This codes for CASSALQGAENTIYF.

The chain has TRBV7-2 and TRBJ2-7, with D unresolved. The ends were cut back, 1 base at V and 4 bases at J, with 17 bases in the middle. This CDR3 is 16 amino acids long. The germline gives CDR1 SGHTA, CDR2 FQGNSA. CDR3 sequence (DNA): TGTGCCAGCAGCTTAGGTGGTCCGACGGTTTATTACGAGCAGTACTTC. Translated, it gives CASSLGGPTVYYEQYF.

This clone was seen once. The rearrangement uses TRBV25-1 and TRBJ2-1; D call uncertain. Germline V CDR1 and CDR2: MGHDK, SYGVNS. The CDR3 runs 13 residues. V lost 8 bases and J 6 bases, leaving 14 bases between the germline ends. CDR3 residues: CASGSHIINEQFF. For the CDR3, the DNA is TGTGCCAGCGGCTCCCATATTATCAATGAGCAGTTCTTC.

This chain joins TRBV7-2 and TRBJ1-5; D perhaps matches TRBD1 (5 bases). This CDR3 is 16 amino acids long. Trimming removed 5 bases from V and 5 bases from J, with 19 bases in between. The germline V gene encodes CDR1 SGHTA and CDR2 FQGNSA. The CDR3 here is CASSPWGGTEHQPQHF. DNA for the CDR3: TGTGCCAGCAGCCCTTGGGGTGGGACGGAACATCAGCCCCAGCATTTT. Filled out from reference TRBV7-2 and TRBJ1-5, the complete variable domain reads GAGVSQSPSNKVTEKGKDVELRCDPISGHTALYWYRQSLGQGLEFLIYFQGNSAPDKSGLPSDRFSAERTGGSVSTLTIQRTQQEDSAVYLCASSPWGGTEHQPQHFGDGTRLSIL.

The rearrangement joins TRBV19 to TRBJ1-4; D is ambiguous. Trimming took off 5 bases at V and 12 bases at J, with 13 bases between the two ends. CDR1 LNHDA and CDR2 SQIVND come from the germline V gene (reference sequence). The CDR3 consists of 12 residues. In nucleotides, the CDR3 is TGTGCCAGTAGTCCTCGAGCGGGAGAACTGTTTTTT. Encoded protein: CASSPRAGELFF.

The chain joins TRBV27 to TRBJ1-5, with D tentatively TRBD1 (6 bases). Germline CDR1 MNHEY, CDR2 SMNVEV (reference sequence). The CDR3 is 18 residues long. Trimming took off 5 bases at V and 0 bases at J, with 20 bases between the two ends. CDR3 in DNA: TGTGCCAGCAGTCCCATTTTTTTAAGGGGGTATAGCAATCAGCCCCAGCATTTT. The encoded protein is CASSPIFLRGYSNQPQHF.

The chain carries TRBV28 and TRBJ2-3; 8 positions agree with TRBD2. The germline CDR1 and CDR2 sequences are MDHEN and SYDVKM. The V gene end was trimmed by 6 bases and the J gene end by 3 bases; junction bases not matched to a gene: 5. This CDR3 is 14 amino acids long. The CDR3 bases are TGTGCCAGCAGCCGGGGGGGGTTTACAGATACGCAGTATTTT. Amino acid sequence: CASSRGGFTDTQYF.

This clone was seen more than once but under ten times. V and J are TRBV6-5 and TRBJ2-3, with 7 bases matching TRBD2. The CDR3 runs to 16 residues. Germline loops: CDR1 MNHEY, CDR2 SVGAGI. The V gene end was trimmed by 2 bases and the J gene end by 0 bases; junction bases not matched to a gene: 5. CDR3 nucleotide sequence: TGTGCCAGCAGTTACGGGCTAGCGGACAGCACAGATACGCAGTATTTT. This sequence encodes CASSYGLADSTDTQYF.

V and J are TRBV9 and TRBJ1-2; the D gene is possibly TRBD1 (5 bases). This CDR3 contains 14 residues. The germline CDR1 and CDR2 sequences are SGDLS and YYNGEE. Trimming removed 4 bases from V and 3 bases from J, with 13 bases in between. CDR3 sequence: CASSFGGIDYGYTF. CDR3 coding DNA: TGTGCCAGCAGCTTTGGGGGGATCGACTATGGCTACACCTTC. Together with reference TRBV9 and TRBJ1-2, the CDR3 gives the full variable domain: DSGVTQTPKHLITATGQRVTLRCSPRSGDLSVYWYQQSLDQGLQFLIQYYNGEERAKGNILERFSAQQFPDLHSELNLSSLELGDSALYFCASSFGGIDYGYTFGSGTRLTVV.

This clone appeared a single time. The V call is TRBV7-9, the J call TRBJ2-3; no clear D. Germline loops: CDR1 SEHNR, CDR2 FQNEAQ (reference sequence). V lost 5 bases, J lost 4 bases, and 10 bases lay in between. This CDR3 spans 13 amino acids. The CDR3 here is CASSPQAPDTQYF. Written as DNA, the CDR3 is TGTGCCAGCAGCCCGCAGGCCCCAGATACGCAGTATTTT.

This sequence joins TRBV2 and TRBJ1-5; D uncertain. Per the germline V gene, CDR1 is SNHLY and CDR2 is FYNNEI. Trimming removed 1 base from V and 3 bases from J, with 7 bases in between. This CDR3 spans 14 amino acids. The CDR3 loop reads CASSEGLTNQPQHF. The CDR3 region has the DNA TGTGCCAGCAGTGAAGGACTGACCAATCAGCCCCAGCATTTT.

CDR3 loop: CSVEEETQYF. CDR3 in DNA: TGCAGCGTTGAAGAAGAGACCCAGTACTTC. The V call is TRBV29-1, the J call TRBJ2-5; D unclear. The V end was cut by 0 bases, the J end by 4 bases, with 0 bases between. CDR3 length: 10 amino acids. The V gene's germline CDR1 is SQVTM and CDR2 ANQGSEA.